The rows below give T cell receptor beta chains drawn from one sample of a study of T-cell memory formation after mild COVID-19. TCRdb fed the 5' RACE reads into MiXCR, producing one record per CDR3 protein. Among about 27,000 distinct CDR3 sequences listed, 7.4% were seen once. Sequencing was carried out using PBMCs or a T cell subset sorted from them (not recorded which). These receptors were taken from an adult woman who had mild COVID-19 (a few samples of this study predate the infection). Cell type and time point are not known. The CDR3 runs from the conserved cysteine through the conserved F or W. A D gene is named only where the DNA matches it firmly. Where a row states a size, it is once, few, many or the class of an expanded clone; other rows omit it.

cdr3_nt cdr3_aa j_call d_call v_call clone_size
TGTGCCAGCAGCCAAACCCTACAAGAATACCCCCGATTC CASSQTLQEYPRF TRBJ2-7 NA TRBV14 many
TGTGCCAGCAGTAGAGGCGCCTATGGCTACACCTTC CASSRGAYGYTF TRBJ1-2 NA TRBV12-3/TRBV12-4 many
TGTGCCAGCAGCGTAAGCGGTGGAGGGTCTCCCCACGAGCAGTACTTC CASSVSGGGSPHEQYF TRBJ2-7 NA TRBV9 many
TGCGCCAGCAGCACAGGACAGGGAGGCGACCACCGGGAGCTGTTTTTT CASSTGQGGDHRELFF TRBJ2-2 TRBD1 TRBV5-1 many
TGTGCCAGTAGTACGAGGCGCGGGGACAATGAGCAGTTCTTC CASSTRRGDNEQFF TRBJ2-1 NA TRBV19 many
TGTGCCAGCAGCCCCGGGCTAGCGCACAAGATAACAGATACGCAGTATTTT CASSPGLAHKITDTQYF TRBJ2-3 NA TRBV7-9 many
TGTGCCACCAGCAGAGATCCCAGGGAGGACACCGGGGAGCTGTTTTTT CATSRDPREDTGELFF TRBJ2-2 NA TRBV15 many
TGTGCCAGCTCTACGGGACAGGGGGGCGATGAGCAGTTCTTC CASSTGQGGDEQFF TRBJ2-1 TRBD1 TRBV25-1 many
TGCAGTGCTAGTGGGGCAGGGGCAGTTGGTCAGCCCCAGCATTTT CSASGAGAVGQPQHF TRBJ1-5 NA TRBV20-1 many
TGTGCCAGCAGTGAGTCGGGCCAGGGAGGAGGGACAGATACGCAGTATTTT CASSESGQGGGTDTQYF TRBJ2-3 NA TRBV25-1 many
TGTGCCAGCAGTTTAGGTAGGCTCAGACAGCGGGAGAGGTTATACGAGCAGTACTTC CASSLGRLRQRERLYEQYF TRBJ2-7 TRBD2 TRBV12-3/TRBV12-4 many
TGTGCCAGCGGGACTTCTCCGGGAACCGGGGAGCTGTTTTTT CASGTSPGTGELFF TRBJ2-2 NA TRBV12-3/TRBV12-4 many
TGTGCCTGGAGTCCCCAGTGGACTAGCGGGATCACAGATACGCAGTATTTT CAWSPQWTSGITDTQYF TRBJ2-3 TRBD2 TRBV30 NA
TGTGCCAGTAGTATCCGTGGCGGGAGGGTTTACGAGCAGTACTTC CASSIRGGRVYEQYF TRBJ2-7 TRBD2 TRBV19 many
TGTGCCAGCAGACAAAGCGGGAGGGCCGCTACGCAGTATTTT CASRQSGRAATQYF TRBJ2-3 TRBD2 TRBV5-4 many
TGTGCCAGCAGTCTCAGACAGGCCCAGTACTTC CASSLRQAQYF TRBJ2-7 NA TRBV12-3/TRBV12-4 many
TGTGCCAGCAGCCCCAGACAGGGCCGCACAGATACGCAGTATTTT CASSPRQGRTDTQYF TRBJ2-3 TRBD1 TRBV9 many
TGTGCCAGCACCTTGAGCGGGGGGGGTACCGGGGAGCTGTTTTTT CASTLSGGGTGELFF TRBJ2-2 TRBD2 TRBV12-3/TRBV12-4 many
TGCGCCAGCAGTCAGTCAGGACAGTCCTACGAGCAGTACTTC CASSQSGQSYEQYF TRBJ2-7 NA TRBV23-1 many
TGCGCCAGCAGGGGCTCGTCCCTCTCCTACGAGCAGTACTTC CASRGSSLSYEQYF TRBJ2-7 NA TRBV5-1 NA
TGCGCCAGCAGCACGGGGGGGCCACAAGATACGCAGTATTTT CASSTGGPQDTQYF TRBJ2-3 TRBD2 TRBV5-1 medium-sized
TGTGCCAGCAGTCCGACGCAGGGCCGCTACAATGAGCAGTTCTTC CASSPTQGRYNEQFF TRBJ2-1 NA TRBV12-3/TRBV12-4 NA
TGCAGTGCTAGCGGGGGGGCCGACTACAATGAGCAGTTCTTC CSASGGADYNEQFF TRBJ2-1 TRBD2 TRBV20-1 few
TGTGCCAGCAGCGTAAGGGCCGGGGAGCTGTTTTTT CASSVRAGELFF TRBJ2-2 NA TRBV6-5 medium-sized
TGCACCTCCCGTAGGCAGACGATGAACACTGAAGCTTTCTTT CTSRRQTMNTEAFF TRBJ1-1 NA TRBV20-1 few
TGCGCCAGCAGCTCCGACGCGGTGAGGTCCTACGAGCAGTACTTC CASSSDAVRSYEQYF TRBJ2-7 NA TRBV5-1 many
TGTGCCACCAGTGATCACAAACAGGGCCACAATCAGCCCCAGCATTTT CATSDHKQGHNQPQHF TRBJ1-5 NA TRBV24-1 medium-sized
TGCGCCAGCAGCCCGACCCCACAGGGTTCAAACACTGAAGCTTTCTTT CASSPTPQGSNTEAFF TRBJ1-1 NA TRBV5-1 many
TGTGCCACCAGTAGGCAGGGACGGACAGATACGCAGTATTTT CATSRQGRTDTQYF TRBJ2-3 NA TRBV24-1 many